Below are 16 T cell receptor beta chains sequenced from a single sample in a study of blood T cell repertoires in COVID-19. The protocol was immunoSEQ multiplex PCR, while the TCRdb copy is restricted to in-frame clones and leaves out a portion. The sample contains under 300,000 clones, about 82% of which appear only once. Input material: peripheral blood. Receptors originate from an elderly man with acute or convalescent COVID-19.

The chain uses TRBV12-3 or TRBV12-4 and TRBJ1-5; a possible D gene is TRBD1 (6 bases). The ends were cut back, 6 bases at V and 8 bases at J, with 11 bases in the middle. The CDR3 runs to 12 residues. The CDR3 sequence is CASSSAGEPQHF. In DNA form, the CDR3 reads TGTGCCAGCAGCTCTGCAGGGGAGCCCCAGCATTTT.

This rearrangement joins TRBV6-5 to TRBJ1-1; 7 nucleotides align to TRBD1. The CDR3 is 15 amino acids. Germline loops: CDR1 MNHEY, CDR2 SVGAGI. V shed 6 bases and J 8 bases; nucleotides not matched to a gene: 15. CDR3: CASRTRHTGEREAFF. The CDR3 DNA reads as TGTGCCAGCAGGACAAGACATACAGGGGAACGAGAAGCTTTCTTT.

The chain employs TRBV6-5 and TRBJ1-2, with D possibly TRBD1 on 6 matching bases. Germline CDR1 MNHEY, CDR2 SVGAGI. This CDR3 is built from 15 residues. Trimming removed 0 bases from V and 2 bases from J, with 10 bases in between. CDR3 amino acids: CASSYSEGQNYGYTF. The CDR3 nucleotides are TGTGCCAGCAGTTACTCAGAGGGACAAAACTATGGCTACACCTTC.

The rearrangement links TRBV12-5 to TRBJ2-7; D possibly corresponds to TRBD1 (5 bases). The V gene's germline CDR1 is LGHNT and CDR2 FRNRAP. The ends were cut back, 1 base at V and 3 bases at J, with 16 bases in the middle. CDR3 length equals 16 residues. The CDR3 loop reads CASGLEGRVPNYEQYF. The CDR3 DNA reads TGTGCTAGTGGTTTGGAGGGCAGGGTACCCAACTACGAGCAGTACTTC. Drawing the rest from reference TRBV12-5 and TRBJ2-7, the complete variable domain is DARVTQTPRHKVTEMGQEVTMRCQPILGHNTVFWYRQTMMQGLELLAYFRNRAPLDDSGMPKDRFSAEMPDATLATLKIQPSEPRDSAVYFCASGLEGRVPNYEQYFGPGTRLTVT.

The chain carries TRBV3-1 (or the pseudogene TRBV3-2) and TRBJ1-3; D is unclear. Trimming left V 0 bases short and J 0 bases short, with 12 bases between. The CDR3 is 17 residues long. The V gene's germline CDR1 is LGHDT and CDR2 YNNKEL (reference sequence). The CDR3 reads CASSQEVGSLSGNTIYF. The CDR3, as DNA: TGTGCCAGCAGCCAAGAAGTCGGTTCACTCTCTGGAAACACCATATATTTT.

The chain carries TRBV19 and TRBJ1-5, with D maybe TRBD1 (6 bases). Trimming shortened V by 9 bases and J by 5 bases, and 20 bases separated the two germline ends. The V gene's germline CDR1 is LNHDA and CDR2 SQIVND (reference sequence). The CDR3 contains 15 residues. In DNA form, the CDR3 reads TGTGCCAGCCGGTACCAGGTACAGGGTTATCAGCCCCAGCATTTT. Translating it yields CASRYQVQGYQPQHF. Drawing the rest from reference TRBV19 and TRBJ1-5, the complete variable domain is DGGITQSPKYLFRKEGQNVTLSCEQNLNHDAMYWYRQDPGQGLRLIYYSQIVNDFQKGDIAEGYSVSREKKESFPLTVTSAQKNPTAFYLCASRYQVQGYQPQHFGDGTRLSIL.

The chain has TRBV5-8 and TRBJ1-5; D perhaps matches TRBD1 (6 bases). Germline V gene lookup returns CDR1 SGHTS and CDR2 YDEGEE. CDR3 length: 16 amino acids. With 2 bases removed from V and 2 bases from J, the gap between germline ends came to 14 bases. The CDR3 region is CASSFGTRQGNQPQHF. The CDR3 DNA reads TGTGCCAGCAGCTTCGGCACGCGACAGGGCAATCAGCCCCAGCATTTT.

The chain is built from TRBV3-1 (or the pseudogene TRBV3-2) and TRBJ1-1; the D gene is possibly TRBD1 (6 bases). The CDR3 consists of 11 residues. The V end was cut by 4 bases, the J end by 8 bases, with 8 bases between. CDR1 is LGHDT, CDR2 YNNKEL, per germline (reference sequence). The CDR3 region has the DNA TGTGCCAGCAGCCGAACAGGGGAAGCTTTCTTT. The encoded protein is CASSRTGEAFF.

The rearrangement joins TRBV18 to TRBJ1-1; 9 bases are shared with TRBD1. CDR3 size: 17 residues. Germline CDR1 reads KGHSH; CDR2 reads LQKENI. Trimming removed 3 bases from V and 3 bases from J; junction bases left unmatched: 11. The CDR3 nucleotides read TGTGCCAGCTCACCGCGTCCCGGGACAGGGTTTGACACTGAAGCTTTCTTT. This sequence encodes CASSPRPGTGFDTEAFF.

The V gene is TRBV7-2, the J gene TRBJ2-1; TRBD1 is a possible D gene (5 bases). The CDR3 is 17 residues long. V was clipped by 1 base and J by 5 bases, with 18 bases between them. CDR1 and CDR2 (germline): SGHTA, FQGNSA. CDR3 nucleotide sequence: TGTGCCAGCAGCTTAGGTCCAGGGCCAACTAAGAACAATGAGCAGTTCTTC. Translated: CASSLGPGPTKNNEQFF.

The chain couples TRBV28 to TRBJ2-3; TRBD1 matches at 8 bases. V lost 4 bases and J lost 5; bases outside the gene matches: 2. The CDR3 consists of 13 residues. CDR1 and CDR2 from the germline V gene are MDHEN and SYDVKM. The CDR3 spells CASSSGQEDTQYF. The CDR3 coding sequence is TGTGCCAGCAGTTCGGGACAGGAAGATACGCAGTATTTT.

V usage is TRBV9 and J usage is TRBJ2-2; D not certain. The CDR3 consists of 13 residues. Trimming removed 6 bases from V and 0 bases from J, with 6 bases in between. Germline V gene data show CDR1 as SGDLS and CDR2 as YYNGEE. CDR3 region: CASTSPNTGELFF. CDR3 nucleotide sequence: TGTGCCAGCACGTCCCCGAACACCGGGGAGCTGTTTTTT.

The chain is built from TRBV4-1 and TRBJ1-3; D is unclear. The germline CDR1 and CDR2 sequences are MGHRA and YSYEKL. The CDR3 is made up of 15 amino acids. The V and J ends lost 4 bases and 5 bases respectively, with 15 bases between them. The chain's CDR3 is CASSPRGSSRNTIYF. DNA for the CDR3: TGCGCCAGCAGCCCTCGGGGTAGTTCCCGAAACACCATATATTTT.

CDR3 nucleotide sequence: TGTGCCAGCAGTTATAGACAGGGGAGCACTGAAGCTTTCTTT. It encodes CASSYRQGSTEAFF. The gene calls are TRBV2 and TRBJ1-1, with 8 bases matching TRBD1. The CDR3 has 14 residues. Germline assignment: CDR1 SNHLY and CDR2 FYNNEI. The V segment lost 5 bases and the J segment 4 bases; nucleotides outside the gene matches: 6.

This clone was found once. This CDR3 is CASSTGTSGGPNKFF. In nucleotides, the CDR3 is TGTGCCAGCAGCACAGGGACTAGCGGGGGCCCTAACAAGTTCTTC. The chain uses TRBV7-2 and TRBJ2-1; 14 bases are a match to TRBD2. Germline V gives CDR1 SGHTA, CDR2 FQGNSA. V lost 5 bases to trimming and J lost 14 bases; unmatched junction nucleotides: 11. The CDR3 covers 15 residues.

The CDR3 is CASSSYRGQPYF. The CDR3 coding sequence is TGTGCCAGCAGTTCCTACAGGGGGCAGCCGTACTTC. The chain recombines TRBV28 with TRBJ2-7, with 9 bases identical to TRBD1. This CDR3 region has 12 residues. J was trimmed by 12 bases and V by 4 bases; bases with no gene match: 7. Germline V gives CDR1 MDHEN, CDR2 SYDVKM. Supplemented by reference TRBV28 and TRBJ2-7, the full variable domain reads DVKVTQSSRYLVKRTGEKVFLECVQDMDHENMFWYRQDPGLGLRLIYFSYDVKMKEKGDIPEGYSVSREKKERFSLILESASTNQTSMYLCASSSYRGQPYFGPGTRLTVT.